The 25 T cell receptor beta chains below come from one sample, sequenced in a study of regulatory T cells in long-lasting Graves disease (dated by TCRdb to about 2021). The sample's time point label, decoded: persistent/refractory GD, antithyroid drugs over 5 years with positive TRAb. For both TCR sequencing and RNA sequencing, RNA was extracted from PBMCs using TRIzol. Libraries were built with multiplex PCR. Sequenced using an Illumina HiSeq 4000. TCR beta libraries were built with iRepertoire HTBI primers and Arm-PCR amplification of CDR3 regions. The public reads were run again by TCRdb, first through fastp at Q25 and then through MiXCR, and only productive beta chains were kept. All rows with the same CDR3 protein become a single entry with the most common DNA and genes. In this sample the table shows 350,000 to 500,000 distinct CDR3 sequences, around 23% of which occur a single time. The ten largest clonotypes hold 13% to 15% of the sample.

The sequenced sample was peripheral blood mononuclear cells (PBMCs), obtained when the disease was refractory, from a patient treated with antithyroid drugs. Receptors originate from a female donor with Graves disease.

This clonotype came up many times. The chain joins TRBV27 to TRBJ2-7, with TRBD2 identical over 9 bases. The J segment lost 5 bases and the V segment lost 5 bases, leaving 7 bases of the junction unmatched. Germline V gives CDR1 MNHEY, CDR2 SMNVEV (reference sequence). CDR3 size: 14 residues. CDR3 sequence: CASSRPGLANEQYF. CDR3 sequence (DNA): TGTGCCAGCAGTCGTCCGGGACTAGCAAACGAGCAGTACTTC.

This clonotype was seen a few times. The V and J genes are TRBV19 and TRBJ2-7, with 9 positions matching TRBD2. J lost 1 base, V lost 7 bases, and 5 bases had no gene match. The CDR3 is 14 amino acids. Germline V lookup: CDR1 LNHDA, CDR2 SQIVND (reference sequence). The DNA for the CDR3 is TGTGCCAGTACCTGGACTAGCGAGTCCTACGAGCAGTACTTC. Protein sequence: CASTWTSESYEQYF.

This clonotype came up many times. CDR3 sequence reads: CASGRQASVANEKLFF. DNA for the CDR3: TGTGCCAGTGGTCGACAGGCAAGCGTAGCTAATGAAAAACTGTTTTTT. This rearrangement joins TRBV28 to TRBJ1-4; tentatively, D is TRBD1 (6 bases). This CDR3 region has 16 residues. Looked up from germline, CDR1 is MDHEN and CDR2 is SYDVKM. Trimming removed 9 bases from V and 3 bases from J, with 20 bases in between.

This clonotype came up a few times. The rearrangement uses TRBV20-1 and TRBJ1-6, with D unclear. The V gene's germline CDR1 is DFQATT and CDR2 SNEGSKA (reference sequence). The CDR3 has 13 residues. Trimming cost V 3 bases and J 11 bases, with 14 bases left between them. The CDR3 DNA reads as TGCAGTGCTAGTGGGTCCGAGGAGCCACCCCTCCACTTT. Translation gives CSASGSEEPPLHF.

The rearrangement joins TRBV6-1 to TRBJ1-5; 9 bases are a match to TRBD1. The CDR3 spans 16 residues. V gave up 5 bases and J gave up 5 bases; unmatched junction bases: 10. Looked up from germline, CDR1 is MNHNS and CDR2 is SASEGT. CDR3 amino acids: CASSNTGGSRDQPQHF. The CDR3 DNA reads as TGTGCCAGCAGTAACACAGGGGGCTCTAGGGATCAGCCCCAGCATTTT.

For this clonotype: Germline is not matched at one junction end, which may reflect a read error. The chain couples TRBV5-1 to TRBJ1-1; D is possibly TRBD1 (6 bases). This CDR3 comprises 14 residues. CDR1 and CDR2 from the germline V gene are SGHRS and YFSETQ. The CDR3 here is CATSFTGANTEAFF. The CDR3 nucleotides read TGCGCCACCAGCTTCACGGGGGCGAACACTGAAGCTTTCTTT.

This clonotype was detected a few times. The V and J genes are TRBV15 and TRBJ2-2, with D possibly matching TRBD2 (5 bases). The CDR3 sequence is 14 residues long. Trimming left V 8 bases short and J 1 base short, with 11 bases between. Germline assignment: CDR1 LNHNV and CDR2 YYDKDF (reference sequence). CDR3 loop: CATGILVNTGELFF. In DNA form, the CDR3 reads TGTGCCACCGGAATACTAGTGAACACCGGGGAGCTGTTTTTT.

Ten or more counts support this clonotype. The chain links TRBV20-1 to TRBJ2-2; 9 bases fit TRBD1. The CDR3 totals 14 residues. With V trimmed by 5 bases and J by 1 base, 2 bases remained unmatched. Germline CDR1 reads DFQATT; CDR2 reads SNEGSKA (reference sequence). The CDR3 loop is CSAEDRGNTGELFF. In DNA, the CDR3 is TGCAGTGCTGAGGACAGGGGGAACACCGGGGAGCTGTTTTTT.

The chain has TRBV3-1 and TRBJ2-5; D perhaps matches TRBD2 (5 bases). CDR3 length equals 15 residues. Trimming took off 6 bases at V and 2 bases at J, with 16 bases between the two ends. Germline-derived CDR1 and CDR2 are LGHDT and YNNKEL (reference sequence). The CDR3 region has the DNA TGTGCCAGCAGGTCTGTTAGGGAGATTCAAGAGACCCAGTACTTC. Amino acids: CASRSVREIQETQYF.

This clonotype turned up a few times. V is TRBV6-1 and J is TRBJ1-4; the match to TRBD1 covers 10 bases. Trimming at V came to 0 bases and at J to 0 bases, leaving 4 bases not matched to a gene. This CDR3 spans 18 amino acids. The germline V gene encodes CDR1 MNHNS and CDR2 SASEGT. CDR3 bases: TGTGCCAGCAGTGAAGCAGGGACAGGGGCTACAACTAATGAAAAACTGTTTTTT. Translated: CASSEAGTGATTNEKLFF.

There are a few counts of this clonotype. V and J are TRBV12-3 or TRBV12-4 and TRBJ1-3; D gene ambiguous. V was trimmed by 7 bases and J by 2 bases, leaving 12 bases between them. This CDR3 is built from 14 residues. CDR3 residues: CASIRGATGNTIYF. The CDR3 DNA is TGTGCCAGCATCCGGGGAGCTACTGGAAACACCATATATTTT.

About this clonotype: A read error may be the cause here, since a much bigger clone is one base away. Without the conserved terminal phenylalanine or tryptophan, this CDR3 likely stems from a read error. The rearrangement joins TRBV6-1 to TRBJ2-1, with 7 bases matching TRBD2. Looked up from germline, CDR1 is MNHNS and CDR2 is SASEGT. Trimming at V came to 3 bases and at J to 9 bases, leaving 8 bases not matched to a gene. The CDR3 sequence is 14 residues long. Here the CDR3 reads CASSEAGASPEQFL. CDR3 nucleotide sequence: TGTGCCAGCAGTGAGGCGGGAGCGTCTCCTGAGCAGTTCCTC.

The sample holds many counts of this clonotype. The chain joins TRBV3-1 to TRBJ1-6; 9 bases are shared with TRBD1. The CDR3 length is 15 residues. V was clipped by 4 bases and J by 7 bases; unmatched bases: 5. Germline V CDR1 and CDR2: LGHDT, YNNKEL (reference sequence). CDR3 sequence reads: CASSPSDRGNSPLHF. CDR3 nucleotide sequence: TGTGCCAGCAGCCCCTCGGACAGGGGCAATTCACCCCTCCACTTT.

The V and J genes are TRBV6-1 and TRBJ2-7, with D possibly TRBD1 on 7 matching bases. The V gene's germline CDR1 is MNHNS and CDR2 SASEGT. Trimming removed 5 bases from V and 3 bases from J, with 17 bases in between. The CDR3 totals 15 residues. CDR3 loop: CASSQGGPTRYEQYF. CDR3 coding DNA: TGTGCCAGCAGTCAGGGGGGTCCGACTCGCTACGAGCAGTACTTC.

The J gene is TRBJ2-2, the V gene TRBV7-2; 7 nucleotides match TRBD2. CDR1 and CDR2 from the germline V gene are SGHTA and FQGNSA. The ends lost 2 bases at V and 3 bases at J; junction bases unmatched: 6. The CDR3 extends over 16 amino acids. CDR3 nucleotides: TGTGCCAGCAGCTTATTGGCGGGAGCTGACACCGGGGAGCTGTTTTTT. As protein: CASSLLAGADTGELFF.

This clonotype showed up many times. The chain recombines TRBV28 with TRBJ2-5, with D possibly being TRBD1 (5 bases). V dropped 3 bases and J dropped 4 bases, with 15 bases sitting between them. The length of the CDR3 is 15 residues. Germline V gene data show CDR1 as MDHEN and CDR2 as SYDVKM. The CDR3 here is CASSLETLGRETQYF. CDR3 DNA sequence: TGTGCCAGCAGTTTGGAGACTTTGGGGCGAGAGACCCAGTACTTC.

The V and J genes are TRBV28 and TRBJ2-1, with D possibly TRBD1 on 6 matching bases. CDR3 length equals 13 residues. Germline values: CDR1 MDHEN, CDR2 SYDVKM. V shed 5 bases and J shed 4 bases, with 9 bases lying between them. The CDR3 reads CASSNTGYNEQFF. The CDR3 region has the DNA TGTGCCAGCAGTAATACAGGGTACAATGAGCAGTTCTTC.

This clonotype was counted many times. The rearrangement joins TRBV3-1 to TRBJ1-2; 7 bases match TRBD1. The V and J ends lost 1 base and 5 bases, in that order; junction bases with no gene match: 4. This CDR3 has 14 amino acids. Germline assignment: CDR1 LGHDT and CDR2 YNNKEL (reference sequence). The CDR3 protein is CASSQAGQRYGYTF. The CDR3 DNA reads TGTGCCAGCAGCCAAGCGGGACAGCGATATGGCTACACCTTC.

The genes are TRBV7-3 and TRBJ2-2, with a tentative D call TRBD1 (5 bases). Germline V gives CDR1 SGHTA, CDR2 FQGTGA. The V gene lost 3 bases and the J gene lost 7 bases, with 15 bases spanning the gap. The CDR3 length is 15 residues. The CDR3 region has the DNA TGTGCCAGCAGCTTCCAGGGTTCCCAGGTCGGGGAGCTGTTTTTT. Translation: CASSFQGSQVGELFF.

This clonotype has a handful of counts. The chain recombines TRBV28 with TRBJ2-3; the D is unclear. Per the germline V gene, CDR1 is MDHEN and CDR2 is SYDVKM. The CDR3 totals 16 residues. V dropped 1 base and J dropped 2 bases, with 13 bases sitting between them. CDR3 nucleotides: TGTGCCAGCAGTTTATCCTTAACCAAATCCACAGATACGCAGTATTTT. Its translation is CASSLSLTKSTDTQYF.

The chain employs TRBV19 and TRBJ2-6; D might be TRBD2 (5 bases). The V and J ends lost 11 bases and 4 bases respectively, with 12 bases between them. The germline CDR1 and CDR2 sequences are LNHDA and SQIVND (reference sequence). The length of the CDR3 is 13 residues. In nucleotides, the CDR3 is TGTGCCGGGAGAGTTAGCGGGGCCAACGTCCTGACTTTC. Translating it yields CAGRVSGANVLTF.

This rearrangement joins TRBV5-1 to TRBJ2-3; 11 positions agree with TRBD2. Germline V lookup: CDR1 SGHRS, CDR2 YFSETQ. The CDR3 loop spans 16 amino acids. Losses at the gene ends were 5 bases for V and 4 bases for J; bases not matched to a gene: 9. The CDR3 loop reads CASSSLAGGPADTQYF. In DNA form, the CDR3 reads TGCGCCAGCAGTTCCTTAGCGGGAGGGCCGGCAGATACGCAGTATTTT.

This clonotype was counted only a few times. The rearrangement uses TRBV9 and TRBJ2-2, with TRBD2 matching over 10 bases. J was trimmed by 2 bases and V by 4 bases; bases with no gene match: 5. This CDR3 has 16 residues. Germline V lookup: CDR1 SGDLS, CDR2 YYNGEE. CDR3 residues: CASSPGTSANTGELFF. As DNA, the CDR3 is TGTGCCAGCAGCCCTGGGACTAGCGCAAACACCGGGGAGCTGTTTTTT.

This clonotype was seen more than once but under ten times. The final CDR3 position lacks the conserved phenylalanine or tryptophan, pointing to a likely read error. The rearrangement uses TRBV18 and TRBJ1-4; 7 nucleotides line up with TRBD1. The J segment lost 5 bases and the V segment lost 6 bases, leaving 12 bases of the junction unmatched. This CDR3 contains 16 residues. Per germline, CDR1 KGHSH and CDR2 LQKENI. In nucleotides, the CDR3 is TGTGCCAGCTCCCCCGATGCCGGGACAGTGAATGAAAAACTGTTTTCT. The encoded protein is CASSPDAGTVNEKLFS.

This clonotype was seen only a few times. The CDR3 nucleotides read TGTGCCAGCGGAGGGGCAGATACGCAGTATTTT. Translation: CASGGADTQYF. The chain links TRBV12-3 or TRBV12-4 to TRBJ2-3, with a possible D match to TRBD2 (6 bases). The CDR3 extends over 11 amino acids. V gave up 8 bases and J gave up 4 bases, with 7 bases separating them.